This T cell receptor (beta chain) was identified in a study of blood T cell repertoires in COVID-19. Across the study: COVID-19 samples from acute and convalescent phases originated in the United States, Italy and Spain. T cells, B-cell-depleted T cells, or PBMCs provided the cDNA or gDNA that served as material.

Original processing methods: Counts of nucleated cells, estimated from reference gene primer amplification, were obtained. The assay was immunoSEQ multiplex PCR, and TCRdb's table has in-frame clones only and misses some. That table is the source of V, J and clone size, and D and trimming were worked out from the DNA. The table lists 130,000 or so clones, around nine tenths of them singletons. V lost 6 bases, J lost 4 bases, and 18 bases lay in between. This CDR3 is 15 amino acids long. Germline V CDR1 and CDR2: LNHDA, SQIVND (reference sequence). In Seattle, patients joined the study during active infection and were tracked longitudinally.

This receptor was identified in a woman between 70 and 85 years old with COVID-19, enrolled during active disease. The chain uses TRBV19 and TRBJ1-2, with a weak D call TRBD1 (5 bases). Material for sequencing was peripheral blood. The CDR3 DNA reads TGTGCCAGTAGCGCGACAGCCTCGACACGCTATGGCTACACCTTC. It encodes CASSATASTRYGYTF. The entire variable domain, with the rest obtained from reference TRBV19 and TRBJ1-2, is as follows: DGGITQSPKYLFRKEGQNVTLSCEQNLNHDAMYWYRQDPGQGLRLIYYSQIVNDFQKGDIAEGYSVSREKKESFPLTVTSAQKNPTAFYLCASSATASTRYGYTFGSGTRLTVV.